This T cell receptor (beta chain) was captured in a study of CD8 T cells in Susac syndrome. An amount of RNA that ranged from roughly 0.5 to 1 ug was reverse transcribed with random hexamers. The amplification used immunoSEQ multiplex PCR on TCR beta CDR3; it spanned 54 Vbeta and 13 Jbeta. One entry per CDR3 protein results from TCRdb running MiXCR on the immunoSEQ multiplex PCR reads. The data show more than 70,000 distinct CDR3 sequences, over 80% seen once. Sequencing of TCR beta was performed on blood CD8+ T cells and on blood CD4+ T cells. This clonotype was seen just once. This CDR3 spans 14 amino acids. The germline V and J ends were trimmed by 1 base and 8 bases, with 11 bases remaining between them. Per the germline V gene, CDR1 is LGHDT and CDR2 is YNNKEL (reference sequence).

This clonotype originated in a human donor in good health. The chain combines TRBV3-1 with TRBJ2-2; D may correspond to TRBD1 or TRBD2 (6 bases each). Sample: CD8+ T cells from PBMCs. The CDR3 DNA reads TGTGCCAGCAGCCAAGGTTGGGGGGCGGGGGAGCTGTTTTTT. It encodes CASSQGWGAGELFF. Using reference TRBV3-1 and TRBJ2-2 for the parts outside the CDR3, the full variable domain is DTAVSQTPKYLVTQMGNDKSIKCEQNLGHDTMYWYKQDSKKFLKIMFSYNNKELIINETVPNRFSPKSPDKAHLNLHINSLELGDSAVYFCASSQGWGAGELFFGEGSRLTVL.